This TCR beta chain was retrieved from a study of T cells after yellow fever vaccination. About the research overall: Preparation of fractions with low cell numbers was performed using SMART-Seq v4 Ultra Low Input.

This clonotype was seen many times. Its cognate antigen is unknown. The CDR3 has 13 residues. Germline lookup yields CDR1 SQVTM and CDR2 ANQGSEA. J lost 3 bases, V lost 7 bases, and 3 bases had no gene match. The 5'RACE template-switching step produced TCR cDNA and added a universal primer site and UMIs. TCRdb processed the 5' RACE reads anew with MiXCR; each CDR3 protein has one entry. The sample yields about 580,000 distinct CDR3 sequences, 17% seen once. Points from the study as a whole: A small proportion of clonotypes was detected in both the CD4 and CD8 compartments. Subsequent to the booster, the majority of primary-vaccination clones reappeared (96% CD4, 80% to 90% CD8).

This rearrangement joins TRBV29-1 to TRBJ2-1; 10 positions match TRBD1. The sequence came from a young man who received the YFV17D yellow fever vaccine. The specimen comprised PBMCs, sampled around 5 days after the first yellow fever vaccination. The CDR3 here is CSAGTGVYNEQFF. The CDR3 nucleotides read TGCAGCGCCGGGACAGGGGTCTACAATGAGCAGTTCTTC.